Below are 5 T cell receptor beta chains sequenced from a single sample in a study of T cells after yellow fever vaccination (dated by TCRdb to the late 2010s). Read against the paper, the sample's treatment or condition label means: live attenuated yellow fever vaccine strain. The library was prepared using 5' RACE. Sequencing relied on an Illumina HiSeq 2500. The public reads were reanalyzed by TCRdb: fastp trimming at Q25, MiXCR alignment, in-frame beta chains only. One record per CDR3 amino acid sequence lists the most common genes and DNA. The sample profile shows 200,000 to 300,000 distinct CDR3 sequences; about 7% of them were found once. 0.85% of the sample lies in the top ten. The material was CD4+ T cells sorted from PBMCs, obtained 15 days after the yellow fever booster vaccination. Receptor source: a man aged 25 to 45 who received the YFV17D yellow fever vaccine.

This clonotype was detected many times. The chain joins TRBV25-1 to TRBJ2-7; 9 nucleotides agree with TRBD1. Germline CDR1 is MGHDK and CDR2 is SYGVNS. Germline trimming cut 7 bases from V and 3 bases from J; bases unmatched to any gene: 1. The CDR3 is 12 amino acids. CDR3 region: CASTGQGYEQYF. The CDR3 DNA reads TGTGCCAGCACGGGACAGGGCTACGAGCAGTACTTC.

This clonotype was detected a few times. The genes are TRBV5-5 and TRBJ2-7, with 9 bases identical to TRBD1. J was trimmed by 5 bases and V by 6 bases; bases with no gene match: 6. CDR1 and CDR2 from the germline V gene are SGHKS and YYEKEE (reference sequence). CDR3 length: 13 residues. In nucleotides, the CDR3 is TGTGCCAGCACCTATCGGACAGGGGACGAGCAGTACTTC. Amino acid sequence: CASTYRTGDEQYF. The full variable domain, rest sourced from reference TRBV5-5 and TRBJ2-7, is DAGVTQSPTHLIKTRGQQVTLRCSPISGHKSVSWYQQVLGQGPQFIFQYYEKEERGRGNFPDRFSARQFPNYSSELNVNALLLGDSALYLCASTYRTGDEQYFGPGTRLTVT.

This chain links TRBV20-1 with TRBJ2-7; D remains unclear. V was clipped by 1 base and J by 9 bases, with 7 bases between them. This CDR3 contains 10 residues. Germline values: CDR1 DFQATT, CDR2 SNEGSKA (reference sequence). CDR3 bases: TGCAGTGCTAGAGTGTCCCCGCAGTACTTC. Residues: CSARVSPQYF.

In this sample, this clonotype turned up many times. The chain combines TRBV6-1 with TRBJ2-1; D ambiguous. The germline V gene has CDR1 MNHNS and CDR2 SASEGT. V was pared by 6 bases and J by 7 bases, with 13 bases between. The CDR3 is 13 residues long. CDR3 coding DNA: TGTGCCAGCAGCTCCCGGACCGGGAATGAGCAGTTCTTC. This gives the protein CASSSRTGNEQFF.

In this sample, this clonotype turned up many times. The chain has TRBV10-3 and TRBJ2-7, with D perhaps matching TRBD1 (5 bases). Trimming left V 4 bases short and J 1 base short, with 8 bases between. The CDR3 length is 13 residues. From germline, CDR1 is ENHRY and CDR2 SYGVKD. CDR3 sequence reads: CAISAGSSYEQYF. CDR3 in DNA: TGTGCCATCAGTGCAGGGTCATCCTACGAGCAGTACTTC.